A selection of T cell receptor beta chains follows, all from one sample in a study of blood T cell repertoires in COVID-19. Sequencing was performed with immunoSEQ multiplex PCR; in TCRdb, only in-frame clones are kept and a portion is missing. The sample has about 170,000 clones, about 85% seen once; the top ten hold about 3.5%. The sample consisted of peripheral blood. These receptors came from a human donor with acute or convalescent COVID-19. The donor label of this sample is uncertain. The conserved cysteine and the conserved F or W are not part of the CDR3 here. Fields, in order: V gene, D gene, CDR3 protein. A D gene is named only where the DNA matches it firmly.

v_call: TRBV9
d_call: -
cdr3_aa: ASRPQGSTGELF

v_call: TRBV7-9
d_call: -
cdr3_aa: ASSFGQWDSPLH

v_call: TRBV6-5
d_call: -
cdr3_aa: ASSYSSRVNTEAF

v_call: TRBV5-1
d_call: -
cdr3_aa: ASSSTGREQY

v_call: TRBV23-1
d_call: -
cdr3_aa: ASSRRESSYNEQF

v_call: TRBV5-6
d_call: -
cdr3_aa: ASMPDFSGNTIY

v_call: TRBV18
d_call: -
cdr3_aa: ASSVGQPNTGELF

v_call: TRBV19
d_call: -
cdr3_aa: ASNQQGWGGYT

v_call: TRBV7-2
d_call: TRBD1
cdr3_aa: ASSSRQGKNTEAF

v_call: TRBV15
d_call: -
cdr3_aa: ATSHRDNTEAF

v_call: TRBV3-1/TRBV3-2
d_call: -
cdr3_aa: ASSQDLSMGGSPLH

v_call: TRBV28
d_call: -
cdr3_aa: ASRSGSRSNQPQH

v_call: TRBV7-2
d_call: TRBD1
cdr3_aa: ASSLISLQGAHPRETQY

v_call: TRBV3-1/TRBV3-2
d_call: -
cdr3_aa: ASSYQGSNQPQH

v_call: TRBV6-6
d_call: -
cdr3_aa: ASGPHGNTEAF

v_call: TRBV28
d_call: TRBD1
cdr3_aa: ASSLRRTGASYEQY

v_call: TRBV2
d_call: -
cdr3_aa: ASSEAQGSNYGYT

v_call: TRBV18
d_call: -
cdr3_aa: ASSPAIRRGGPNYGYT

v_call: TRBV27
d_call: TRBD1
cdr3_aa: ASSLLGTGVEGTQY

v_call: TRBV19
d_call: TRBD1
cdr3_aa: ASSIQGEGSGANVLT

v_call: TRBV21-1
d_call: -
cdr3_aa: ASSLQRLAGSSYEQY

v_call: TRBV6-6
d_call: -
cdr3_aa: ASSRGNGELF

v_call: TRBV24-1
d_call: TRBD1
cdr3_aa: ATSDPGQGNTEAF

v_call: TRBV6-2/TRBV6-3
d_call: TRBD2
cdr3_aa: ASSSSGGGYNEQF

v_call: TRBV3-1/TRBV3-2
d_call: -
cdr3_aa: ASSQDHRVRGAF

v_call: TRBV7-3
d_call: -
cdr3_aa: ASSLGSNTEAF

v_call: TRBV5-1
d_call: TRBD1
cdr3_aa: ASSLRGPTYGYT

v_call: TRBV7-9
d_call: TRBD1
cdr3_aa: ASSSLANYGTGREQY

v_call: TRBV6-5
d_call: -
cdr3_aa: ASTPQSRYGYT

v_call: TRBV6-5
d_call: TRBD1
cdr3_aa: ASSYSIGRGETQY

v_call: TRBV7-2
d_call: TRBD1
cdr3_aa: ASSPPGQIAKNIQY

v_call: TRBV14
d_call: -
cdr3_aa: ASRQNSYGYT

v_call: TRBV2
d_call: -
cdr3_aa: ASSQDSSTDTQY

v_call: TRBV11-2
d_call: TRBD2
cdr3_aa: ASRPSGGYNEQF

v_call: TRBV10-3
d_call: TRBD1
cdr3_aa: AISKQGAFGTDTQY

v_call: TRBV7-6
d_call: -
cdr3_aa: ASSFLGRGDNSPLH

v_call: TRBV7-9
d_call: TRBD1
cdr3_aa: ASSSLGQGWWGEQF

v_call: TRBV12-3/TRBV12-4
d_call: TRBD1
cdr3_aa: ASSPDRGTEQY

v_call: TRBV7-2
d_call: TRBD2
cdr3_aa: ASSLSGLGNTGELF

v_call: TRBV7-9
d_call: -
cdr3_aa: ASSLGQTNSPLH

v_call: TRBV5-4
d_call: TRBD1
cdr3_aa: ASSYPGQTGAGELF

v_call: TRBV27
d_call: -
cdr3_aa: ASSLGNRANSPLH

v_call: TRBV11-2
d_call: -
cdr3_aa: ASRPAGSSYNEQF

v_call: TRBV30
d_call: TRBD2
cdr3_aa: ARARGEQETQY

v_call: TRBV19
d_call: -
cdr3_aa: ASSKGATASYEQY

v_call: TRBV9
d_call: -
cdr3_aa: ASSARGGETQY

v_call: TRBV7-3
d_call: -
cdr3_aa: ASSQTGTTNTEAF

v_call: TRBV5-1
d_call: TRBD1
cdr3_aa: ASSLGQGETQY

v_call: TRBV7-8
d_call: TRBD2
cdr3_aa: ASSLLAGGYNEQF

v_call: TRBV14
d_call: -
cdr3_aa: ASSQVHEAF

v_call: TRBV7-2
d_call: -
cdr3_aa: ASSPGSLQGYT

v_call: TRBV6-6
d_call: -
cdr3_aa: ASNRADTDTQY

v_call: TRBV11-3
d_call: -
cdr3_aa: ASSPWASPYEQY

v_call: TRBV6-5
d_call: -
cdr3_aa: ASSYGDPGAYEQY

v_call: TRBV5-1
d_call: -
cdr3_aa: ASSTYTGQTDEAF

v_call: TRBV7-7
d_call: TRBD1
cdr3_aa: ASSRTGQETQY

v_call: TRBV5-1
d_call: TRBD1
cdr3_aa: ASSLSRGTGNTIY

v_call: TRBV21-1
d_call: -
cdr3_aa: ASSKVPQGAGLSGNTIY